Here is one T cell receptor beta chain with its context. The antigen is undetermined. One entry per CDR3 protein, called by TCRdb with MiXCR from the 5' RACE reads. The sample consists of around 400,000 distinct CDR3 sequences, around a tenth of them appearing once. This entry comes from a study of T cells after yellow fever vaccination. About the research overall: Fractions of low cell number were prepared using SMART-Seq v4 Ultra Low Input. Whole-study findings and limits: It was the secondary response that reached its peak faster, day 5 versus 15, but it was weaker. Primary-vaccination clones mostly resurfaced post-booster (about 95% CD4, more than 80% CD8). Shared CD4/CD8 clonotypes were a small share, likely from convergent recombination.

The CDR3 is 15 residues long. Trimming removed 1 base from V and 4 bases from J, with 12 bases in between. Germline V gene lookup returns CDR1 LGHDT and CDR2 YNNKEL (reference sequence). This clonotype originated in a man younger than 30 who received the YFV17D yellow fever vaccine. The material was PBMCs, obtained on the day of the first yellow fever vaccination. V and J are TRBV3-1 and TRBJ2-3, with TRBD1 as a possible D gene (5 bases). Written as DNA, the CDR3 is TGTGCCAGCAGCCAAGGTGTAGGCAGGGCAGATACGCAGTATTTT. It is translated as CASSQGVGRADTQYF.